One and the same sample provided the 20 T cell receptor beta chains below, sequenced in a study of cytomegalovirus exposure and HLA in healthy donors. The PCR ran on 60 Vbeta and 13 Jbeta primers. The method was immunoSEQ multiplex PCR; TCRdb's version includes in-frame clones alone and lacks a portion of them. Of around 150,000 clones in the sample, over 55% were seen once. Material: PBMCs. The receptors were gathered from a man aged 40-55 years in good health and CMV-seronegative.

V and J are TRBV7-8 and TRBJ2-7; maybe TRBD1 (6 bases). Germline values: CDR1 SGHVS, CDR2 FQNEAQ. The CDR3 runs to 13 residues. V shed 3 bases and J shed 6 bases, with 12 bases lying between them. CDR3 sequence: CASSFSQGLEQYF. In nucleotides, the CDR3 is TGTGCCAGCAGCTTCTCACAGGGCCTCGAGCAGTACTTC.

This chain links TRBV5-4 with TRBJ1-2; 9 nucleotides match TRBD1. The CDR3 consists of 14 residues. The V and J ends lost 1 base and 4 bases, in that order; junction bases with no gene match: 2. Germline V gene lookup returns CDR1 SGHNT and CDR2 YYREEE (reference sequence). Here the CDR3 DNA reads TGTGCCAGCAGCTTGTTGACAGGGGGCTATGGCTACACCTTC. This sequence encodes CASSLLTGGYGYTF.

As concerns this clone: Germline and junction disagree at one end, which may indicate a read error. The chain employs TRBV6-6 and TRBJ2-2; D possibly corresponds to TRBD2 (6 bases). Germline CDR1 is MNHNY and CDR2 is SVGAGI (reference sequence). The CDR3 is 12 residues long. CDR3 in DNA: TGCGCTCTCTCGGGGGACACCGGGGAGCTGTTTTTT. Protein sequence: CALSGDTGELFF.

This clone has a handful of counts. The V and J genes are TRBV5-1 and TRBJ2-2, with D unresolved. V lost 2 bases and J 1 base, leaving 12 bases between the germline ends. CDR1 is SGHRS, CDR2 YFSETQ, per germline. The CDR3 totals 16 residues. CDR3 loop: CASSFETLLNTGELFF. CDR3 DNA: TGCGCCAGCAGCTTCGAGACACTTTTGAACACCGGGGAGCTGTTTTTT. Based on the CDR3 plus reference TRBV5-1 and TRBJ2-2, the full variable domain is KAGVTQTPRYLIKTRGQQVTLSCSPISGHRSVSWYQQTPGQGLQFLFEYFSETQRNKGNFPGRFSGRQFSNSRSEMNVSTLELGDSALYLCASSFETLLNTGELFFGEGSRLTVL.

This chain connects TRBV12-5 to TRBJ1-1; TRBD1 might be the D (6 bases). V was shortened by 0 bases and J by 9 bases, with 11 bases between the two germline ends. This CDR3 contains 13 residues. Germline values: CDR1 LGHNT, CDR2 FRNRAP. CDR3 coding DNA: TGTGCTAGTGGTTTGGTAACCAGGGGCCAAGCTTTCTTT. Amino acids: CASGLVTRGQAFF.

V gene TRBV28 combines with J gene TRBJ2-7; 7 bases align to TRBD1. The germline gives CDR1 MDHEN, CDR2 SYDVKM. The CDR3 spans 15 residues. The ends lost 4 bases at V and 1 base at J; junction bases unmatched: 7. CDR3: CASSSATGPSYEQYF. CDR3 bases: TGTGCCAGCAGTTCCGCGACAGGGCCATCCTACGAGCAGTACTTC.

The gene calls are TRBV11-3 and TRBJ2-2; TRBD2 matches 8 bases. CDR3 length: 15 residues. The trim removed 6 bases at V and 2 bases at J, leaving 5 bases unmatched. Germline V CDR1 and CDR2: SGHNT, YENEEA. The CDR3 nucleotides read TGTGCCAGCAGTCCGGGACTAGTTAACACCGGGGAGCTGTTTTTT. It yields the protein CASSPGLVNTGELFF. Using reference TRBV11-3 and TRBJ2-2 for the parts outside the CDR3, the full variable domain is EAGVVQSPRYKIIEKKQPVAFWCNPISGHNTLYWYLQNLGQGPELLIRYENEEAVDDSQLPKDRFSAERLKGVDSTLKIQPAELGDSAVYLCASSPGLVNTGELFFGEGSRLTVL.

The genes are TRBV9 and TRBJ1-2; maybe TRBD1 (5 bases). Per germline, CDR1 SGDLS and CDR2 YYNGEE. The germline V and J ends were trimmed by 0 bases and 6 bases, with 15 bases remaining between them. The CDR3 sequence is 15 residues long. The CDR3 loop is CASSVVQGLGHGYTF. DNA for the CDR3: TGTGCCAGCAGCGTAGTGCAGGGCCTAGGGCATGGCTACACCTTC.

This clone was found once. The V and J genes are TRBV10-2 and TRBJ1-1; D not resolved. This CDR3 has 13 residues. Germline CDR1 is WSHSY and CDR2 is SAAADI. Trimming stripped 5 bases from V and 2 bases from J, with 9 bases between. Here the CDR3 DNA reads TGCGCCAGCAGTTCAGGCAGAAACACTGAAGCTTTCTTT. This codes for CASSSGRNTEAFF.

The chain carries TRBV27 and TRBJ1-1; 8 bases fit TRBD1. Germline V CDR1 and CDR2: MNHEY, SMNVEV (reference sequence). The CDR3 is made up of 15 amino acids. J lost 0 bases, V lost 0 bases, and 0 bases had no gene match. In DNA form, the CDR3 reads TGTGCCAGCAGTTTATCGACAGGGGTGAACACTGAAGCTTTCTTT. As protein: CASSLSTGVNTEAFF.

The chain has TRBV30 and TRBJ2-5; the D gene is possibly TRBD2 (6 bases). The germline V gene has CDR1 GTSNPN and CDR2 SVGIG (reference sequence). V was shortened by 0 bases and J by 2 bases, with 16 bases between the two germline ends. CDR3 length: 16 residues. CDR3 DNA: TGTGCCTGGAGTGTAAGGAGGACTACCACACAAGAGACCCAGTACTTC. Residues: CAWSVRRTTTQETQYF. Looking up the rest from reference TRBV30 and TRBJ2-5 gives the full variable domain: SQTIHQWPATLVQPVGSPLSLECTVEGTSNPNLYWYRQAAGRGLQLLFYSVGIGQISSEVPQNLSASRPQDRQFILSSKKLLLSDSGFYLCAWSVRRTTTQETQYFGPGTRLLVL.

The J gene is TRBJ2-3, the V gene TRBV2, with 11 bases aligning to TRBD2. J lost 4 bases, V lost 5 bases, and 5 bases had no gene match. In germline, CDR1 is SNHLY, CDR2 FYNNEI. The CDR3 has 15 amino acids. The CDR3 nucleotides read TGTGCCAGCAGTCATAGCGGGGGGGCCTCAGATACGCAGTATTTT. Translation gives CASSHSGGASDTQYF.

This clone was seen more than once but under ten times. The chain recombines TRBV7-2 with TRBJ2-1, with a possible D match to TRBD1 (5 bases). V was pared by 5 bases and J by 0 bases, with 14 bases between. Per the germline V gene, CDR1 is SGHTA and CDR2 is FQGNSA. The CDR3 has 16 amino acids. CDR3 protein: CASSLRRASSYNEQFF. In nucleotides, the CDR3 is TGTGCCAGCAGCCTACGCAGGGCTAGCTCCTACAATGAGCAGTTCTTC.

The V and J genes are TRBV5-6 and TRBJ2-7; a weak D match, TRBD2 (6 bases). CDR1 is SGHDT, CDR2 YYEEEE, per germline. The V end lost 0 bases, the J end lost 4 bases, and 14 bases lay between the germline ends. CDR3 length equals 15 residues. CDR3 in amino acids: CASSLEGLPPYEQYF. CDR3 coding DNA: TGTGCCAGCAGCTTGGAGGGACTGCCCCCTTACGAGCAGTACTTC.

The CDR3 coding sequence is TGTGCCAGCAGTTACCGACCCAGGGCCTACAATGAGCAGTTCTTC. Its translation: CASSYRPRAYNEQFF. This chain uses TRBV6-5 with TRBJ2-1; D might be TRBD1 (5 bases). Per germline, CDR1 MNHEY and CDR2 SVGAGI. The CDR3 runs to 15 residues. Trimming pared 2 bases from V and 2 bases from J, leaving 10 bases between.

The J gene is TRBJ2-1, the V gene TRBV11-2; 8 nucleotides align to TRBD1. There are 15 residues in the CDR3. V lost 3 bases, J lost 1 base, and 2 bases stayed unmatched. CDR1 is SGHAT, CDR2 FQNNGV, per germline. CDR3 residues: CASSFGQGSYNEQFF. CDR3 nucleotides: TGTGCCAGCAGCTTCGGACAGGGATCCTACAATGAGCAGTTCTTC.

The genes are TRBV25-1 and TRBJ2-1; 7 positions agree with TRBD2. Germline V lookup: CDR1 MGHDK, CDR2 SYGVNS. J lost 0 bases, V lost 5 bases, and 7 bases had no gene match. The CDR3 extends over 16 amino acids. In DNA form, the CDR3 reads TGTGCCAGCAGTCTACTAGGCGGGAGCTCCTACAATGAGCAGTTCTTC. Translating it yields CASSLLGGSSYNEQFF. Drawing the rest from reference TRBV25-1 and TRBJ2-1, the complete variable domain is EADIYQTPRYLVIGTGKKITLECSQTMGHDKMYWYQQDPGMELHLIHYSYGVNSTEKGDLSSESTVSRIRTEHFPLTLESARPSHTSQYLCASSLLGGSSYNEQFFGPGTRLTVL.

This clone has just one count. The rearrangement joins TRBV18 to TRBJ1-1, with D hard to call. The V end was cut by 3 bases, the J end by 0 bases, with 11 bases between. The germline CDR1 and CDR2 sequences are KGHSH and LQKENI. The CDR3 loop spans 15 amino acids. DNA for the CDR3: TGTGCCAGCTCACCCTCCGGGAGCATGAACACTGAAGCTTTCTTT. Protein sequence: CASSPSGSMNTEAFF.

This sequence joins TRBV14 and TRBJ2-2; no clear D gene. V was trimmed by 2 bases and J by 0 bases, leaving 7 bases between them. Germline assignment: CDR1 SGHDN and CDR2 FVKESK. This CDR3 has 15 residues. CDR3 protein: CASSQQRSNTGELFF. The CDR3 DNA is TGTGCCAGCAGCCAACAGCGCTCGAACACCGGGGAGCTGTTTTTT. Combining the CDR3 with reference TRBV14 and TRBJ2-2 gives the whole variable domain EAGVTQFPSHSVIEKGQTVTLRCDPISGHDNLYWYRRVMGKEIKFLLHFVKESKQDESGMPNNRFLAERTGGTYSTLKVQPAELEDSGVYFCASSQQRSNTGELFFGEGSRLTVL.

This chain links TRBV19 with TRBJ1-5; 7 nucleotides agree with TRBD1. The germline V gene encodes CDR1 LNHDA and CDR2 SQIVND (reference sequence). This CDR3 is 13 amino acids long. V lost 3 bases to trimming and J lost 6 bases; unmatched junction nucleotides: 2. DNA for the CDR3: TGTGCCAGTAGTATGGCAGGGGGTCAGCCCCAGCATTTT. This gives the protein CASSMAGGQPQHF.